These 28 T cell receptor beta chains originate from one sample sequenced in a study of T-cell reconstitution after alpha-beta-depleted transplantation in children. Preparation of the TCRbeta library involved a method that used unique molecular identifiers. Via MiXCR, TCRdb re-called the PCR reads, giving one row per CDR3 protein. The profile shows about 600,000 distinct CDR3 sequences, about 10% of them singletons. The sample here was PBMCs from the stem cell graft donor, taken from the stem cell graft. The receptors stem from a human donor who donated a stem cell graft to a child with acute myeloid leukemia.

This clonotype was detected a few times. The chain recombines TRBV20-1 with TRBJ2-7; D unresolved. The germline V gene has CDR1 DFQATT and CDR2 SNEGSKA (reference sequence). V dropped 6 bases and J dropped 5 bases, with 11 bases sitting between them. The CDR3 runs to 11 residues. CDR3 loop: CSAHLSNEQYF. The CDR3 DNA sequence: TGCAGTGCCCACCTCTCTAACGAGCAGTACTTC.

The table lists this clonotype with many counts. This chain links TRBV6-5 with TRBJ1-4; the D is unclear. Germline values: CDR1 MNHEY, CDR2 SVGAGI. V lost 2 bases and J 6 bases, leaving 10 bases between the germline ends. The CDR3 consists of 14 residues. CDR3 sequence: CASSYGGSDEKLFF. CDR3 coding DNA: TGTGCCAGCAGTTACGGAGGGTCGGATGAAAAACTGTTTTTT.

This clonotype has more than one count but fewer than ten. The chain links TRBV18 to TRBJ2-7, with 7 nucleotides matching TRBD1. V trimming: 3 bases; J trimming: 4 bases; junction bases outside the gene matches: 6. The germline V gene encodes CDR1 KGHSH and CDR2 LQKENI. The CDR3 is 14 amino acids. The CDR3 loop reads CASSPGTAVYEQYF. The CDR3 nucleotides read TGTGCCAGCTCACCCGGGACAGCCGTTTACGAGCAGTACTTC.

This clonotype has just a few counts. The chain carries TRBV29-1 and TRBJ2-1; 14 bases agree with TRBD2. With 6 bases clipped from V and 1 base from J, the junction kept 23 bases outside the gene matches. Per the germline V gene, CDR1 is SQVTM and CDR2 is ANQGSEA. CDR3 size: 22 residues. The CDR3 is CSVIYFRPGTSGSPFSYNEQFF. CDR3 DNA: TGCAGCGTGATCTACTTCCGACCCGGGACTAGCGGGAGTCCCTTTTCCTACAATGAGCAGTTCTTC.

This clonotype was seen at least ten times. The chain carries TRBV5-1 and TRBJ1-1; no reliable D call. CDR1 and CDR2 (germline): SGHRS, YFSETQ. V lost 4 bases, J lost 1 base, and 8 bases lay in between. The CDR3 loop spans 13 amino acids. As DNA, the CDR3 is TGCGCCAGCAGCACAACAGAGAACACTGAAGCTTTCTTT. Protein product: CASSTTENTEAFF.

The V call is TRBV3-1, the J call TRBJ2-4; the match to TRBD1 covers 7 bases. This CDR3 is 17 amino acids long. Per the germline V gene, CDR1 is LGHDT and CDR2 is YNNKEL (reference sequence). V dropped 2 bases and J dropped 7; count of bases not matched to a gene: 14. The chain's CDR3 is CASSQHKGGATGNIQYF. The CDR3 DNA reads TGTGCCAGCAGCCAACACAAAGGGGGCGCGACGGGGAACATTCAGTACTTC.

There are a few counts of this clonotype. The genes are TRBV25-1 and TRBJ1-1, with TRBD1 matching over 11 bases. V was pared by 1 base and J by 7 bases, with 8 bases of the junction left unmatched. The CDR3 is 16 residues long. In germline, CDR1 is MGHDK, CDR2 SYGVNS. The CDR3 region has the DNA TGTGCCAGCAGTGAATTCGGGACAGGGGGATCGGTTGAAGCTTTCTTT. It encodes CASSEFGTGGSVEAFF.

This clonotype turned up a few times. V usage is TRBV29-1 and J usage is TRBJ2-1; D is undetermined. The CDR3 is 13 residues long. Germline values: CDR1 SQVTM, CDR2 ANQGSEA. V lost 4 bases to trimming and J lost 2 bases, with 9 bases between them. This CDR3 is CSVGAEAYNEQFF. CDR3 nucleotides: TGCAGCGTTGGGGCCGAGGCCTACAATGAGCAGTTCTTC.

In its sample, this clonotype was seen many times. The chain combines TRBV29-1 with TRBJ2-5, with TRBD2 matching 14 bases. The V gene's germline CDR1 is SQVTM and CDR2 ANQGSEA. Unmatched junction bases numbered 11, after V lost 7 bases and J lost 7 bases. The CDR3 loop spans 15 amino acids. The CDR3 sequence is CSATGTSGRELTQYF. CDR3 bases: TGCAGCGCCACTGGGACTAGCGGGAGAGAGTTGACCCAGTACTTC.

The chain links TRBV25-1 to TRBJ1-2; TRBD1 agrees at 11 bases. The CDR3 extends over 16 amino acids. V shed 5 bases and J 5 bases; nucleotides not matched to a gene: 10. The germline gives CDR1 MGHDK, CDR2 SYGVNS. The CDR3 DNA sequence: TGTGCCAGCAGTAGGGACAGGGGGGATCTGCGGTATGGCTACACCTTC. Protein sequence: CASSRDRGDLRYGYTF.

In this sample, this clonotype turned up a few times. The CDR3 DNA is TGCAGCGTTGAAGATCGAACAGACTATGGCTACACCTTC. Its protein is CSVEDRTDYGYTF. This chain links TRBV29-1 with TRBJ1-2; D call uncertain. V lost 0 bases to trimming and J lost 3 bases, with 8 bases between them. The length of the CDR3 is 13 residues. Germline CDR1 and CDR2: SQVTM and ANQGSEA.

This clonotype was observed a handful of times. The gene calls are TRBV27 and TRBJ2-1; TRBD2 might be the D (6 bases). CDR3 length: 16 residues. V was shortened by 6 bases and J by 7 bases, with 22 bases between the two germline ends. CDR1 is MNHEY and CDR2 is SMNVEV in the germline V gene (reference sequence). The CDR3 coding sequence is TGTGCCAGCAGCCAACCCGGCGGGACTCAGAGGAATGAGCAGTTCTTC. This sequence encodes CASSQPGGTQRNEQFF.

This clonotype was counted many times. V usage is TRBV4-3 and J usage is TRBJ1-5, with D possibly matching TRBD1 (5 bases). CDR1 LGHNA and CDR2 YSLEER come from the germline V gene. This CDR3 has 15 amino acids. V lost 0 bases and J lost 6, with 12 bases in between. CDR3 sequence (DNA): TGCGCCAGCAGCCAAGATTTGGGGGATAGTCAGCCCCAGCATTTT. It specifies CASSQDLGDSQPQHF.

At least ten counts were recorded for this clonotype. The genes are TRBV29-1 and TRBJ2-7; 9 nucleotides agree with TRBD2. Unmatched junction bases numbered 4, after V lost 7 bases and J lost 0 bases. CDR3 length: 13 residues. Germline V CDR1 and CDR2: SQVTM, ANQGSEA. The CDR3 is CSAQREDSYEQYF. The CDR3 nucleotides read TGCAGCGCACAGCGGGAGGACTCCTACGAGCAGTACTTC.

This chain links TRBV15 with TRBJ2-1; D might be TRBD1 or TRBD2, each matching 7 bases. Germline CDR1 reads LNHNV; CDR2 reads YYDKDF (reference sequence). The V and J ends lost 5 bases and 8 bases respectively, with 16 bases between them. There are 14 residues in the CDR3. This chain's CDR3 is CATSGWPGGDEQFF. DNA for the CDR3: TGTGCCACCAGCGGGTGGCCAGGGGGGGATGAGCAGTTCTTC. The full variable domain, with the rest looked up from reference TRBV15 and TRBJ2-1, is DAMVIQNPRYQVTQFGKPVTLSCSQTLNHNVMYWYQQKSSQAPKLLFHYYDKDFNNEADTPDNFQSRRPNTSFCFLDIRSPGLGDTAMYLCATSGWPGGDEQFFGPGTRLTVL.

J is TRBJ2-5 and V is TRBV7-9; D perhaps matches TRBD1 (6 bases). The CDR3 contains 15 residues. Germline CDR1 reads SEHNR; CDR2 reads FQNEAQ (reference sequence). With 5 bases removed from V and 5 bases from J, the gap between germline ends came to 18 bases. CDR3 nucleotides: TGTGCCAGCAGCCAGGGGCCAGGGCTTTACGAGACCCAGTACTTC. It yields the protein CASSQGPGLYETQYF.

This chain joins TRBV12-3 or TRBV12-4 and TRBJ1-2; TRBD1 matches 10 bases. The CDR3 contains 14 residues. Trimming at V came to 5 bases and at J to 5 bases, leaving 5 bases not matched to a gene. CDR3 nucleotide sequence: TGTGCCAGCAGTAAGCCGGGACAGGGGTATGGCTACACCTTC. Its protein is CASSKPGQGYGYTF.

This clonotype has a handful of counts. At one end, the junction sequence differs from germline, possibly due to a read error. This rearrangement joins TRBV7-7 to TRBJ1-6; no clear D. The CDR3 is made up of 13 amino acids. The V gene's germline CDR1 is SSHAT and CDR2 FNYEAQ (reference sequence). Here the CDR3 reads CASSLRRSGPLHF. In DNA, the CDR3 is TGTGCTAGCAGCTTAAGGAGGAGCGGGCCCCTCCACTTT.

The chain has TRBV6-5 and TRBJ1-2, with TRBD1 as a possible D gene (6 bases). Per the germline V gene, CDR1 is MNHEY and CDR2 is SVGAGI. Between the trimmed V and J ends, which lost 2 bases and 0 bases, there was a span of 7 bases. This CDR3 is built from 14 residues. CDR3 sequence: CASSYGGSNYGYTF. The CDR3 DNA sequence: TGTGCCAGCAGTTACGGGGGCTCTAACTATGGCTACACCTTC.

The table lists this clonotype with a few counts. The V call is TRBV25-1, the J call TRBJ2-3, with D perhaps TRBD2 (6 bases). V was cut by 6 bases and J by 2 bases, with 21 bases left in between. Germline-derived CDR1 and CDR2 are MGHDK and SYGVNS. The length of the CDR3 is 17 residues. As DNA, the CDR3 is TGTGCCAGCAGCGGGAGAGGGAGCGGAAAGATCACAGATACGCAGTATTTT. Translated, it gives CASSGRGSGKITDTQYF.

This clonotype was seen repeatedly, ten times or more. The chain carries TRBV20-1 and TRBJ2-4, with a tentative D call TRBD2 (6 bases). The CDR3 loop spans 14 amino acids. CDR1 and CDR2 from the germline V gene are DFQATT and SNEGSKA (reference sequence). Trimming stripped 6 bases from V and 0 bases from J, with 12 bases between. This CDR3 is CSAPPGLAKNIQYF. For the CDR3, the DNA is TGCAGTGCACCCCCGGGACTAGCCAAAAACATTCAGTACTTC.

This clonotype was seen a few times. The chain couples TRBV11-2 to TRBJ2-1, with TRBD2 matching over 9 bases. The germline CDR1 and CDR2 sequences are SGHAT and FQNNGV. V was pared by 5 bases and J by 2 bases, with 7 bases of the junction left unmatched. This CDR3 is 16 amino acids long. CDR3 DNA sequence: TGTGCCAGCAGCCCATCCGGCGGGAGGGCCTACAATGAGCAGTTCTTC. Protein product: CASSPSGGRAYNEQFF.

This clonotype was detected many times. This rearrangement joins TRBV20-1 to TRBJ2-3, with 11 nucleotides matching TRBD2. Germline lookup yields CDR1 DFQATT and CDR2 SNEGSKA (reference sequence). There are 15 residues in the CDR3. After removal of 6 bases from V and 2 bases from J, the junction contained 7 bases not matched to a gene. CDR3 protein: CSANGLAGPTDTQYF. CDR3 sequence (DNA): TGCAGTGCAAATGGACTAGCGGGCCCCACAGATACGCAGTATTTT.

This clonotype was detected many times. The V gene is TRBV12-3 or TRBV12-4, the J gene TRBJ1-1; D call uncertain. The CDR3 sequence is 13 residues long. The V end lost 5 bases, the J end lost 7 bases, and 14 bases lay between the germline ends. CDR3 sequence: CASSLRTGNEAFF. The CDR3 region has the DNA TGTGCCAGCAGTCTGAGGACTGGGAATGAAGCTTTCTTT.

The CDR3 DNA reads TGCGCCACCACCGCTGGGACAGGGGCCCAAGAGACCCAGTACTTC. Residues: CATTAGTGAQETQYF. V is TRBV5-1 and J is TRBJ2-5, with 10 positions matching TRBD1. The ends lost 9 bases at V and 1 base at J; junction bases unmatched: 9. The germline V gene has CDR1 SGHRS and CDR2 YFSETQ. The CDR3 covers 15 residues.

This clonotype was seen many times. The chain employs TRBV24-1 and TRBJ2-1; TRBD1 matches 10 bases. The CDR3 runs to 15 residues. Germline V gene data show CDR1 as KGHDR and CDR2 as SFDVKD. V trimming: 4 bases; J trimming: 8 bases; junction bases outside the gene matches: 7. The CDR3 nucleotides are TGTGCCACCAGTGACCCTGGACAGGGGGGGGATGAGCAGTTCTTC. This codes for CATSDPGQGGDEQFF.

V gene TRBV5-1 combines with J gene TRBJ2-5; D perhaps matches TRBD1 (5 bases). Germline V gene lookup returns CDR1 SGHRS and CDR2 YFSETQ. V was trimmed by 4 bases and J by 2 bases, leaving 15 bases between them. The CDR3 runs 15 residues. The CDR3 DNA is TGCGCCAGCAGCACGGCCGCAAGGGGTCAAGAGACCCAGTACTTC. Translated, it gives CASSTAARGQETQYF.

The rearrangement uses TRBV29-1 and TRBJ1-1; D call uncertain. This CDR3 has 13 amino acids. With 4 bases removed from V and 6 bases from J, the gap between germline ends came to 15 bases. Germline V CDR1 and CDR2: SQVTM, ANQGSEA. Written as DNA, the CDR3 is TGCAGCGTTGCCCCGGAAAGGGAGGCTGAAGCTTTCTTT. This translates into CSVAPEREAEAFF.